This TCR beta chain was sequenced during a study of early T cells in non-severe SARS-CoV-2 infection. Across the study: Unsorted whole-blood RNA was sequenced in bulk, leaving chains unpaired.

There are many counts of this clonotype. CDR1 and CDR2 (germline): GTSNPN, SVGIG (reference sequence). CDR3 length: 15 amino acids. Trimming cost V 0 bases and J 0 bases, with 9 bases left between them. Unique molecular identifiers were affixed to single, distinct cDNA molecules. TCRdb called the 5' RACE reads again in MiXCR, with one record for every CDR3 protein. The repertoire consists of about 67,000 distinct CDR3 sequences, with 11% occurring once and the leading ten covering 3.5% to 4%. The sample consisted of whole blood. This sequence joins TRBV30 and TRBJ2-1; no definite D call. This TCR was sampled from an adult who was a healthcare worker with PCR-confirmed SARS-CoV-2 infection or an uninfected control (not recorded which). This CDR3 is CAWSVPWSSYNEQFF. CDR3 bases: TGTGCCTGGAGTGTACCTTGGAGCTCCTACAATGAGCAGTTCTTC.